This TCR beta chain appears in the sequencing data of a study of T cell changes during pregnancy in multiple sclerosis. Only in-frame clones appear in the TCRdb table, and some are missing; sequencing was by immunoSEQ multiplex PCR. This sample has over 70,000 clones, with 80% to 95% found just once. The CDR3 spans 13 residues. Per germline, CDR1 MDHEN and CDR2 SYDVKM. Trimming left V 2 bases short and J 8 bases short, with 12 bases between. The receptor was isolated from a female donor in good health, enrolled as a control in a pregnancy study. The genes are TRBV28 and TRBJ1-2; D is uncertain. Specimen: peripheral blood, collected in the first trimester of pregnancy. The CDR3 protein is CASSLGGPPGYTF. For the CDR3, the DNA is TGTGCCAGCAGTTTAGGCGGCCCTCCGGGCTACACCTTC.